The T cell receptor beta chain under discussion was sequenced for a study of cytomegalovirus exposure and HLA in healthy donors. In the PCR, 60 Vbeta and 13 Jbeta primers were used. Using immunoSEQ multiplex PCR, the repertoire was profiled, and TCRdb retains in-frame clones only, with some absent. The table includes around 100,000 clones, around 77% detected once. This clone is categorized as medium-sized. Its matching antigen is unknown. At sampling all donors were nominally healthy, likely with unrecorded immune exposures. The CDR3 length is 14 residues. Germline V gene sequence: CDR1 ENHRY, CDR2 SYGVKD. V was pared by 3 bases and J by 6 bases, with 15 bases between. The study, taken as a whole, reports: By HLA locus, TCR association rates varied in a later analysis, with DRB1 showing the most and HLA-C the fewest. The study reported that TCR beta sequences accurately predicted HLA-A and HLA-B alleles in most subjects.

The TCR was taken from a woman aged 55-75 years in good health and CMV-seropositive. The rearrangement links TRBV10-3 to TRBJ2-7; possible D gene TRBD1, 6 bases. Sequenced input: PBMCs. This chain's CDR3 is CAISETEQGGEQYF. CDR3 in DNA: TGTGCCATCAGTGAAACAGAACAGGGTGGCGAGCAGTACTTC.